Here is one TCR beta chain with its context. Its antigen is not identified. This sample was included in a study of shared clonotypes between healthy human individuals. The table came from immunoSEQ multiplex PCR; TCRdb's copy has only in-frame clones and leaves some out. The sample lists about 2 million clones, 90% to 95% occurring once. General study points: Generally, naive subsets (rather than memory subsets) showed larger estimated richness. Rarefaction curves obtained for sorted subsets showed sequencing incomplete despite large depth. When naive CD4 clonotypes were compared across four donors, about 5% were shared.

Input material: naive CD4+ T cells sorted from blood. Regarding subset: CD45RA+ positively selected. This TCR was recovered from a man aged 18 to 30 in good health.

In DNA form, the CDR3 reads TGTGCCAGCAGCCCCGGAGAGGGCGAGCAGTTCTTC. Translation: CASSPGEGEQFF. This chain links TRBV11-3 with TRBJ2-1; possible D gene TRBD2, 5 bases. Germline lookup yields CDR1 SGHNT and CDR2 YENEEA. The CDR3 spans 12 residues. Trimming took off 5 bases at V and 10 bases at J, with 12 bases between the two ends.